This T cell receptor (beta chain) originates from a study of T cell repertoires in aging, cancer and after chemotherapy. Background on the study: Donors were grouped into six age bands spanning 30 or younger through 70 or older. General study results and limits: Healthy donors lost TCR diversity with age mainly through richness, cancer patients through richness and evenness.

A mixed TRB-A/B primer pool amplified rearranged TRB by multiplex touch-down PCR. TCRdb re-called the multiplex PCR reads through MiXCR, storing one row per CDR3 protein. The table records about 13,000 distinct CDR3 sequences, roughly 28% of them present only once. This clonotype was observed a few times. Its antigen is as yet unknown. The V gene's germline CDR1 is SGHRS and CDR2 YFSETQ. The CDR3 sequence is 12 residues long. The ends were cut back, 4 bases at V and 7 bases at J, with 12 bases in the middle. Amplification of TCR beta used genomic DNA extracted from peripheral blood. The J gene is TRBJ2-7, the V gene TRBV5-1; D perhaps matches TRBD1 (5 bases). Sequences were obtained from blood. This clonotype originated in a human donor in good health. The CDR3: CASSNPRQEQYF. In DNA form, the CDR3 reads TGCGCCAGCAGCAATCCCCGACAGGAGCAGTACTTC.